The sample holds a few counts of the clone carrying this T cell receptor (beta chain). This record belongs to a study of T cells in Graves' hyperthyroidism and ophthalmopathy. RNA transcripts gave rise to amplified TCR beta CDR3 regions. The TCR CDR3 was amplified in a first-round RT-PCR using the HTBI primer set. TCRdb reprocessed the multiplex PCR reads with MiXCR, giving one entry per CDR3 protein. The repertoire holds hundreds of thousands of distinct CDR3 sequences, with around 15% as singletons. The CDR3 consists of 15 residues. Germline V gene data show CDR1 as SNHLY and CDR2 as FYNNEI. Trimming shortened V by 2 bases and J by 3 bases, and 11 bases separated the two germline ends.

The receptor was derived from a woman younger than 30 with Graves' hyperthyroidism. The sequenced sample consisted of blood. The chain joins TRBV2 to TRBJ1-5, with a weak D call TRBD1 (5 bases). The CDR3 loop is CASSEQGGNNQPQHF. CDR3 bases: TGTGCCAGCAGTGAACAGGGAGGTAACAATCAGCCCCAGCATTTT.